Listed here are 2 T cell receptor beta chains from one sample, sequenced in a study of blood T cell repertoires in COVID-19 (TCRdb year 2020). Libraries were prepared through the immunoSEQ multiplex PCR assay. TCRdb stores this immuneACCESS table with in-frame sequences only. Part of the clones is absent; in the studies checked, under half of the shortfall reflects unresolved V genes, and no reason is known for the rest. The sample yields roughly 280,000 clones; 70% to 90% were counted once. The top ten constitute almost 2% of the sample. Sequenced input: peripheral blood. The receptors here all came from a young man with active or convalescent COVID-19.

V gene TRBV29-1 combines with J gene TRBJ2-3; D gene unclear. The germline V and J ends were trimmed by 0 bases and 1 base, with 11 bases remaining between them. Germline CDR1 SQVTM, CDR2 ANQGSEA. The CDR3 runs 15 residues. The CDR3 nucleotides are TGCAGCGTTGAAGATCTGAGGAGCGGCACAGATACGCAGTATTTT. Its protein product is CSVEDLRSGTDTQYF.

The chain recombines TRBV6-5 with TRBJ2-7, with unresolved D. Deletions cut 0 bases from V and 2 bases from J, with 5 bases between. This CDR3 has 13 amino acids. CDR1 is MNHEY, CDR2 SVGAGI, per germline. CDR3 region: CASSYSRPYEQYF. DNA of the CDR3: TGTGCCAGCAGTTACTCGAGGCCCTACGAGCAGTACTTC.